Listed below are T cell receptor beta chains from one sample, sequenced in a study of T-cell memory formation after mild COVID-19. TCRdb re-derived calls from the 5' RACE reads in MiXCR, one entry per CDR3 protein. The profile covers about 470,000 distinct CDR3 sequences, with roughly 25% appearing a single time and around 13% taken by the ten largest. The specimen was PBMCs or a T cell subset sorted from them (not recorded which). The receptors were gathered from an adult woman who had mild COVID-19 (a few samples of this study predate the infection). Cell type and time point are not known. Each CDR3 is given with its conserved first and last residue. Each record gives: J gene, V gene, clone size, D gene, CDR3 length, CDR3 protein, CDR3 DNA. A D gene is named only where the DNA matches it firmly. Size values are once, few and many counts, or a class for expanded clones, and some rows have none.

TRBJ1-6 | TRBV20-1 | . | . | 14 | CSARWSGQGFPLHF | TGCAGTGCTAGGTGGTCAGGGCAGGGGTTTCCCCTCCACTTT
TRBJ1-4 | TRBV29-1 | . | . | 13 | CSVPTEVNEKLFF | TGCAGCGTTCCGACCGAAGTTAATGAAAAACTGTTTTTT
TRBJ2-1 | TRBV20-1 | . | . | 15 | CSARDLRGLNNEQFF | TGCAGTGCTAGAGATCTACGGGGACTGAACAATGAGCAGTTCTTC
TRBJ2-7 | TRBV28 | once | . | 16 | CASSLPQAINTYEQYF | TGTGCCAGCAGTTTACCCCAGGCTATCAATACCTACGAGCAGTACTTC
TRBJ2-7 | TRBV4-3 | . | . | 18 | CASSQELRSGGPLYEQYF | TGCGCCAGCAGCCAAGAACTTAGAAGCGGAGGTCCTCTCTACGAGCAGTACTTC
TRBJ1-5 | TRBV20-1 | . | . | 14 | CSAELGASNQPQHF | TGCAGTGCTGAGTTAGGCGCGAGCAATCAGCCCCAGCATTTT
TRBJ1-5 | TRBV7-2 | few | . | 15 | CASSLEAELNQPQHF | TGTGCCAGCAGCTTAGAGGCCGAGCTCAATCAGCCCCAGCATTTT
TRBJ1-6 | TRBV5-5 | few | . | 12 | CASSRQDSPLHF | TGTGCCAGCAGCCGACAGGACTCACCCCTCCACTTT
TRBJ1-6 | TRBV6-1 | . | . | 12 | CASMADNSPLHF | TGTGCCAGCATGGCGGATAATTCACCCCTCCACTTT
TRBJ1-3 | TRBV5-1 | few | . | 16 | CASSLAIESRGNTIYF | TGCGCCAGCAGCTTGGCCATAGAGAGTCGGGGAAACACCATATATTTT
TRBJ2-7 | TRBV25-1 | few | . | 12 | CASSFTGFEQYF | TGTGCCAGCAGCTTTACAGGGTTCGAGCAGTACTTC
TRBJ2-7 | TRBV12-3/TRBV12-4 | . | . | 16 | CASSLNPGNRPYEQYF | TGTGCCAGCAGTTTAAATCCGGGGAACCGTCCCTACGAGCAGTACTTC
TRBJ2-1 | TRBV11-3 | . | . | 13 | CASSPRRYNEQFF | TGTGCCAGCAGCCCGCGACGGTACAATGAGCAGTTCTTC
TRBJ2-3 | TRBV7-9 | . | . | 15 | CASSLEGFHTDTQYF | TGTGCCAGCAGCTTAGAAGGATTCCACACAGATACGCAGTATTTT
TRBJ2-3 | TRBV6-2/TRBV6-3 | . | TRBD2 | 17 | CASSRERLAGGSDTQYF | TGTGCCAGCAGTAGAGAGCGTCTAGCGGGGGGATCCGATACGCAGTATTTT
TRBJ2-1 | TRBV20-1 | few | TRBD2 | 15 | CSARTGLAGAEEQFF | TGCAGTGCTAGAACGGGACTAGCGGGGGCGGAGGAGCAGTTCTTC
TRBJ2-1 | TRBV7-2 | . | . | 16 | CASSRRTGVTSNEQFF | TGTGCCAGCAGCCGACGAACCGGGGTGACCTCGAATGAGCAGTTCTTC
TRBJ2-2 | TRBV7-6 | few | TRBD2 | 17 | CASSLRDGGRYTGELFF | TGTGCCAGCAGCTTAAGGGACGGGGGGAGATACACCGGGGAGCTGTTTTTT
TRBJ1-1 | TRBV6-5 | many | . | 12 | CASRGVNTEAFF | TGTGCCAGCAGGGGCGTGAACACTGAAGCTTTCTTT
TRBJ2-3 | TRBV16 | few | TRBD1 | 14 | CASNLGQGGDTQYF | TGTGCCAGCAATCTCGGACAGGGGGGAGATACGCAGTATTTT
TRBJ2-1 | TRBV2 | few | . | 16 | CASSETLRVPYNEQFF | TGTGCCAGCAGTGAAACCCTCCGGGTGCCGTACAATGAGCAGTTCTTC
TRBJ1-2 | TRBV3-1 | few | TRBD1 | 16 | CASSPQRSDRHYGYTF | TGTGCCAGCAGCCCCCAAAGATCGGACAGGCACTATGGCTACACCTTC
TRBJ2-1 | TRBV5-1 | once | TRBD2 | 11 | CASFKAGEQFF | TGCGCCAGCTTCAAAGCGGGGGAGCAGTTCTTC
TRBJ2-7 | TRBV24-1 | few | . | 13 | CATSSASSYEQYF | TGTGCCACCAGCAGCGCAAGCTCCTACGAGCAGTACTTC
TRBJ1-1 | TRBV7-9 | few | . | 15 | CASSLPGSMNTEAFF | TGTGCCAGCAGCTTACCGGGTAGTATGAACACTGAAGCTTTCTTT
TRBJ2-1 | TRBV5-1 | many | . | 11 | CASSLGHEQFF | TGTGCCAGCAGCTTAGGCCATGAGCAGTTCTTC
TRBJ2-3 | TRBV12-3/TRBV12-4 | few | TRBD2 | 17 | CASSRGTSPSSTDTQYF | TGTGCCAGCAGTCGCGGGACTAGCCCCTCTAGCACAGATACGCAGTATTTT
TRBJ2-1 | TRBV28 | . | . | 15 | CASSLGLGPINEQFF | TGTGCCAGCAGTTTAGGGTTGGGACCGATCAATGAGCAGTTCTTC
TRBJ2-4 | TRBV7-2 | . | TRBD1 | 17 | CASSSPTGNIAKNIQYF | TGTGCCAGCAGCTCCCCGACAGGGAATATAGCCAAAAACATTCAGTACTTC
TRBJ2-1 | TRBV20-1 | . | TRBD2 | 14 | CSARGGGAPNEQFF | TGCAGTGCTAGGGGCGGGGGGGCCCCCAATGAGCAGTTCTTC
TRBJ2-2 | TRBV19 | . | . | 13 | CASSTDSGGELFF | TGTGCCAGTAGTACTGACAGTGGCGGGGAGCTGTTTTTT
TRBJ2-7 | TRBV7-9 | few | TRBD2 | 14 | CASSPSGRSYEQYF | TGTGCCAGCAGCCCTAGCGGGAGGTCCTACGAGCAGTACTTC
TRBJ2-1 | TRBV24-1 | many | TRBD1 | 16 | CATSGIRDRSDNEQFF | TGTGCCACCAGTGGGATCCGGGACAGATCGGACAATGAGCAGTTCTTC
TRBJ1-1 | TRBV7-9 | . | . | 15 | CASSPSGARGTEAFF | TGTGCCAGCAGCCCTAGTGGGGCGAGGGGCACTGAAGCTTTCTTT
TRBJ1-2 | TRBV12-3/TRBV12-4 | many | . | 13 | CASSETASYGYTF | TGTGCCAGCAGTGAGACAGCCTCCTATGGCTACACCTTC